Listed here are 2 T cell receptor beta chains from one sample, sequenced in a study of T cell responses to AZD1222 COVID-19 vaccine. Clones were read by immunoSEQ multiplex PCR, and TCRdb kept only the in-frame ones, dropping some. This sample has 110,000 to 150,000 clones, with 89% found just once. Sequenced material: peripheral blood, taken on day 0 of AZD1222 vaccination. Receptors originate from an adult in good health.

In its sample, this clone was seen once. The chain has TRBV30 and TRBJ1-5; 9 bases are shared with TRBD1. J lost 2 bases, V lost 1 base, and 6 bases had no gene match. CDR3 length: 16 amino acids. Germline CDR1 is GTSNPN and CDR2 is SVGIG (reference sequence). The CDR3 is CAWSELGQGGNQPQHF. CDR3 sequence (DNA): TGTGCCTGGAGTGAGTTGGGACAGGGTGGCAATCAGCCCCAGCATTTT.

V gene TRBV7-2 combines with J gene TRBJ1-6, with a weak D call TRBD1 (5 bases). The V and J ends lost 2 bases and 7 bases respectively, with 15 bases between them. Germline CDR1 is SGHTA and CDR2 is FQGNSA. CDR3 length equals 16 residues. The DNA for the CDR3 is TGTGCCAGCAGCTTACTGGGGGACCCTCGGAATTCACCCCTCCACTTT. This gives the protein CASSLLGDPRNSPLHF.